One and the same sample provided the 22 T cell receptor beta chains below, sequenced in a study of OX40 agonist ivuxolimab in advanced cancers. The library was prepared using the immunoSEQ multiplex PCR assay. TCRdb limited this immuneACCESS table to in-frame rearrangements with V and J called. A share of clones is missing; checked studies link under half to unresolved V genes, and the rest is unexplained. The sample yields tens of thousands of clones; 70% to 90% were counted once. Together, the top ten hold around 6.3% of the sample. Here the sequenced sample was CD4+ or CD8+ T cells sorted from blood, taken in a trial of the OX40 agonist ivuxolimab. These receptors all stem from an adult with an advanced solid tumor such as melanoma, head and neck, liver or kidney cancer.

The chain employs TRBV6-5 and TRBJ1-1, with D hard to call. This CDR3 comprises 11 residues. The germline CDR1 and CDR2 sequences are MNHEY and SVGAGI. V was clipped by 6 bases and J by 7 bases, with 9 bases between them. CDR3 region: CASSNFDEAFF. Here the CDR3 DNA reads TGTGCCAGCAGCAACTTCGATGAAGCTTTCTTT.

This clone was seen once. The J gene is TRBJ1-4, the V gene TRBV19; weak D call: TRBD1 (6 bases). The CDR3 runs to 16 residues. With 3 bases removed from V and 2 bases from J, the gap between germline ends came to 13 bases. Germline V CDR1 and CDR2: LNHDA, SQIVND (reference sequence). The CDR3 loop reads CASSMGGRVTNEKLFF. DNA for the CDR3: TGTGCCAGTAGTATGGGGGGGCGCGTGACTAATGAAAAACTGTTTTTT.

This clone was seen a handful of times. J is TRBJ2-1 and V is TRBV18; the D call may be TRBD1 or TRBD2 (5 bases each). The V end lost 0 bases, the J end lost 7 bases, and 13 bases lay between the germline ends. From germline, CDR1 is KGHSH and CDR2 LQKENI. CDR3 length equals 15 residues. The CDR3 coding sequence is TGTGCCAGCTCACCACCGGGGACGGCATGGAATGAGCAGTTCTTC. Amino acids: CASSPPGTAWNEQFF. Together with reference TRBV18 and TRBJ2-1, the CDR3 gives the full variable domain: NAGVMQNPRHLVRRRGQEARLRCSPMKGHSHVYWYRQLPEEGLKFMVYLQKENIIDESGMPKERFSAEFPKEGPSILRIQQVVRGDSAAYFCASSPPGTAWNEQFFGPGTRLTVL.

The chain links TRBV30 to TRBJ2-1; the match to TRBD2 covers 12 bases. The CDR3 covers 17 residues. The J segment lost 8 bases and the V segment lost 0 bases, leaving 11 bases of the junction unmatched. Germline CDR1 is GTSNPN and CDR2 is SVGIG (reference sequence). The DNA of the CDR3 is TGTGCCTGGAGTGTCAGACTAGCGGGAGAAAAGGGTGATGAGCAGTTCTTC. The encoded protein is CAWSVRLAGEKGDEQFF.

The V gene is TRBV10-3, the J gene TRBJ2-3, with D possibly called TRBD1 or TRBD2 (6 bases each). CDR3 length equals 17 residues. Trimming shortened V by 4 bases and J by 0 bases, and 17 bases separated the two germline ends. Germline V gene lookup returns CDR1 ENHRY and CDR2 SYGVKD. The CDR3 here is CAISARGSGASTDTQYF. CDR3 nucleotide sequence: TGTGCCATCAGTGCCCGCGGGTCGGGGGCAAGCACAGATACGCAGTATTTT.

The chain joins TRBV11-2 to TRBJ1-5; D gene uncertain. This CDR3 spans 14 amino acids. Germline V gene data show CDR1 as SGHAT and CDR2 as FQNNGV. Trimming stripped 2 bases from V and 2 bases from J, with 7 bases between. The CDR3 is CASSLSQGNQPQHF. The CDR3, as DNA: TGTGCCAGCAGCTTAAGTCAGGGCAATCAGCCCCAGCATTTT.

The chain combines TRBV27 with TRBJ2-6; the D call may be TRBD1 or TRBD2 (5 bases each). The CDR3 extends over 16 amino acids. Germline loops: CDR1 MNHEY, CDR2 SMNVEV (reference sequence). Trimming left V 5 bases short and J 0 bases short, with 11 bases between. DNA of the CDR3: TGTGCCAGCAGTGGGGGAAGCCTCTCTGGGGCCAACGTCCTGACTTTC. This codes for CASSGGSLSGANVLTF.

The chain has TRBV19 and TRBJ2-5; 7 bases map to TRBD2. The CDR3 is 16 residues long. Germline lookup yields CDR1 LNHDA and CDR2 SQIVND (reference sequence). V was pared by 7 bases and J by 1 base, with 12 bases of the junction left unmatched. The CDR3 sequence: CASTSGLAGVQETQYF. The CDR3 DNA sequence: TGTGCCAGTACCTCCGGGTTGGCGGGGGTCCAAGAGACCCAGTACTTC.

This clone has more than one count but fewer than ten. V gene TRBV25-1 combines with J gene TRBJ1-4; D perhaps matches TRBD1 (5 bases). Germline V gene lookup returns CDR1 MGHDK and CDR2 SYGVNS. This CDR3 has 15 amino acids. The V gene lost 7 bases and the J gene lost 5 bases, with 17 bases spanning the gap. DNA of the CDR3: TGTGCCAGCACCCCCGGGGGAGCTGCCAATGAAAAACTGTTTTTT. As protein: CASTPGGAANEKLFF.

On this clone: Since no conserved phenylalanine or tryptophan closes the CDR3, a read error is the likely cause. This sequence joins TRBV9 and TRBJ1-2; TRBD1 is a possible D gene (6 bases). The CDR3 is 13 amino acids. The V end lost 4 bases, the J end lost 4 bases, and 11 bases lay between the germline ends. Germline assignment: CDR1 SGDLS and CDR2 YYNGEE. DNA for the CDR3: TGTGCCAGCAGCAGGGGGGGAATCTATGGCTACACCTCC. Protein: CASSRGGIYGYTS.

The rearrangement uses TRBV6-1 and TRBJ1-3; no definite D call. CDR3 length equals 16 residues. From germline, CDR1 is MNHNS and CDR2 SASEGT. V dropped 0 bases and J dropped 5 bases, with 14 bases sitting between them. The CDR3 region is CASSEALLWPRNTIYF. CDR3 nucleotide sequence: TGTGCCAGCAGTGAAGCGCTTCTATGGCCCCGAAACACCATATATTTT.

V and J are TRBV30 and TRBJ2-1; no clear D. This CDR3 is built from 13 residues. Germline CDR1 GTSNPN, CDR2 SVGIG (reference sequence). Trimming removed 2 bases from V and 4 bases from J, with 9 bases in between. The CDR3, as DNA: TGTGCCTGGAGTCCCGCTCCTTACAATGAGCAGTTCTTC. It yields the protein CAWSPAPYNEQFF. The variable domain in full, with the rest retrieved from reference TRBV30 and TRBJ2-1, is SQTIHQWPATLVQPVGSPLSLECTVEGTSNPNLYWYRQAAGRGLQLLFYSVGIGQISSEVPQNLSASRPQDRQFILSSKKLLLSDSGFYLCAWSPAPYNEQFFGPGTRLTVL.

V is TRBV7-2 and J is TRBJ1-2; a possible D gene is TRBD1 (5 bases). The germline V and J ends were trimmed by 3 bases and 4 bases, with 15 bases remaining between them. From germline, CDR1 is SGHTA and CDR2 FQGNSA. CDR3 length equals 15 residues. The CDR3 bases are TGTGCCAGCAGCTTTGGGGCCGGGACGGGCTATGGCTACACCTTC. Protein sequence: CASSFGAGTGYGYTF.

The chain has TRBV5-1 and TRBJ2-1; 8 bases align to TRBD1. CDR1 is SGHRS and CDR2 is YFSETQ in the germline V gene. This CDR3 has 17 amino acids. The junction had 7 bases not matched to a gene; V was cut back by 1 base and J by 1 base. For the CDR3, the DNA is TGCGCCAGCAGCTTGATCTCGGGGACAGGATCCTACAATGAGCAGTTCTTC. This encodes CASSLISGTGSYNEQFF.

The V and J genes are TRBV5-1 and TRBJ2-7; TRBD1 matches 7 bases. The CDR3 consists of 13 residues. From germline, CDR1 is SGHRS and CDR2 YFSETQ. J lost 1 base, V lost 7 bases, and 5 bases had no gene match. The CDR3 here is CASGTEYSYEQYF. The CDR3 DNA reads as TGCGCCAGCGGGACAGAATATTCCTACGAGCAGTACTTC.

The CDR3 here is CASSLSGYEQYF. CDR3 sequence (DNA): TGTGCCAGCAGCTTATCGGGCTACGAGCAGTACTTC. The genes are TRBV7-9 and TRBJ2-7; D is unresolved. CDR3 length: 12 amino acids. Trimming took off 2 bases at V and 3 bases at J, with 5 bases between the two ends. Germline loops: CDR1 SEHNR, CDR2 FQNEAQ (reference sequence).

This chain connects TRBV27 to TRBJ1-4, with D unresolved. Trimming cost V 5 bases and J 7 bases, with 14 bases left between them. CDR1 and CDR2 (germline): MNHEY, SMNVEV (reference sequence). The CDR3 contains 14 residues. This chain's CDR3 is CASSQISSPEKLFF. The DNA of the CDR3 is TGTGCCAGCAGTCAGATATCAAGCCCTGAAAAACTGTTTTTT.

The chain uses TRBV6-6 and TRBJ2-7; the match to TRBD2 covers 10 bases. CDR1 and CDR2 (germline): MNHNY, SVGAGI (reference sequence). The CDR3 is 14 amino acids. V dropped 5 bases and J dropped 7; count of bases not matched to a gene: 8. CDR3 in DNA: TGTGCCAGCAGTCCGGGGACTAGCGTAAAGGAGCAGTACTTC. Its translation: CASSPGTSVKEQYF.

This chain uses TRBV6-1 with TRBJ2-7, with 12 bases identical to TRBD1. The CDR3 loop spans 13 amino acids. Trimming cost V 6 bases and J 6 bases; bases outside gene matches: 3. Germline values: CDR1 MNHNS, CDR2 SASEGT. The CDR3 reads CASRPGQGAEQYF. The CDR3 nucleotides read TGTGCCAGCAGACCGGGACAGGGGGCCGAGCAGTACTTC.

This rearrangement joins TRBV5-1 to TRBJ2-3, with TRBD2 identical over 15 bases. The CDR3 spans 19 residues. Trimming removed 1 base from V and 5 bases from J; junction bases left unmatched: 11. Germline V gives CDR1 SGHRS, CDR2 YFSETQ. The CDR3 region is CASSLRTSGGAPLLDTQYF. CDR3 coding DNA: TGCGCCAGCAGCTTGCGGACTAGCGGGGGGGCGCCTCTCTTAGATACGCAGTATTTT.

This rearrangement joins TRBV4-1 to TRBJ2-1; D perhaps matches TRBD2 (5 bases). CDR1 is MGHRA and CDR2 is YSYEKL in the germline V gene. V was pared by 4 bases and J by 5 bases, with 15 bases between. The CDR3 runs to 15 residues. CDR3 sequence reads: CASSPRLELDNEQFF. CDR3 coding DNA: TGCGCCAGCAGCCCCAGGCTAGAACTAGACAATGAGCAGTTCTTC.

The genes are TRBV9 and TRBJ2-1; D is unresolved. Germline V lookup: CDR1 SGDLS, CDR2 YYNGEE. The CDR3 is made up of 16 amino acids. Trimming cost V 3 bases and J 4 bases, with 17 bases left between them. CDR3 bases: TGTGCCAGCAGCGCCGTAGCAGAAAACCTATACAATGAGCAGTTCTTC. It codes for CASSAVAENLYNEQFF.